This T cell receptor (beta chain) comes out of a study of T cell repertoires in cytomegalovirus infection. TCRdb used MiXCR to reprocess the reads, holding one entry per CDR3 protein. Of roughly 990,000 distinct CDR3 sequences listed, approximately 31% are singletons. The CDR3 runs to 18 residues. Germline values: CDR1 SGHTA, CDR2 FQGNSA. V was cut by 0 bases and J by 0 bases, with 15 bases left in between. For this clonotype: Its antigen is currently unknown.

This chain connects TRBV7-2 to TRBJ2-1; D is possibly TRBD1 (5 bases). This sample comprised cultured CD8+ T cells from PBMCs, obtained from culture after CMV antigen stimulation. The clonotype comes from a human donor in good health (CMV status not recorded). Some clones in this sample may be carry-over from other donors' samples. The CDR3 DNA follows: TGTGCCAGCAGCTTAGCTCTTATTAGGACAACCTCCTACAATGAGCAGTTCTTC. Amino acid sequence: CASSLALIRTTSYNEQFF.